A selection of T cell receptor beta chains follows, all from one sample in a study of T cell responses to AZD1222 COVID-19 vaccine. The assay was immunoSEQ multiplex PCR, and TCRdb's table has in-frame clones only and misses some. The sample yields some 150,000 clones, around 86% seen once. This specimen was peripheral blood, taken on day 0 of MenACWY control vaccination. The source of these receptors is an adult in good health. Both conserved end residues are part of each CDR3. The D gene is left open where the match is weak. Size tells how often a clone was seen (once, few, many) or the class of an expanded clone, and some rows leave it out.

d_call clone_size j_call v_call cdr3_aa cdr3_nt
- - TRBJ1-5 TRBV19 CASSIRTASQPQHF TGTGCCAGTAGTATACGGACAGCATCGCAGCCCCAGCATTTT
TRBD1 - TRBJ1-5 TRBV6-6 CASSYGDSANQPQHF TGTGCCAGCAGTTACGGGGACAGCGCCAATCAGCCCCAGCATTTT
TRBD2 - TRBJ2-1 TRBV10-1 CASLGTSGHNEQFF TGCGCCAGCCTGGGGACTAGCGGTCACAATGAGCAGTTCTTC
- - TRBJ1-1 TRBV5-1 CASSLALGQWVMNTEAFF TGCGCCAGCAGCTTGGCCCTTGGACAGTGGGTCATGAACACTGAAGCTTTCTTT
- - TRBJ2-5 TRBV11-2 CASSVGGARETQYF TGTGCCAGCAGCGTAGGCGGGGCCCGAGAGACCCAGTACTTC
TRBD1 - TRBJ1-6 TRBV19 CASSRTPRTGGGNSPLHF TGTGCCAGTAGCCGCACCCCCAGGACAGGGGGTGGGAATTCACCCCTCCACTTT
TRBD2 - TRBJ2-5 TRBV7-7 CASSLVSNGGRETQYF TGTGCCAGCAGCTTAGTTTCGAACGGGGGGAGAGAGACCCAGTACTTC
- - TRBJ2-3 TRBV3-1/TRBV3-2 CASSQAGRVPDTQYF TGTGCCAGCAGCCAAGCCGGACGAGTCCCAGATACGCAGTATTTT
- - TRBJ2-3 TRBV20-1 CSAAASQQYF TGCAGTGCGGCAGCCTCCCAACAGTATTTT
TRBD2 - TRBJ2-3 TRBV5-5 CASSPGTSGGTDTQYF TGTGCCAGCAGCCCCGGGACTAGCGGGGGTACAGATACGCAGTATTTT
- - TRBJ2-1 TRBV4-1 CASSQDRNEQFF TGCGCCAGCAGCCAAGATAGGAATGAGCAGTTCTTC
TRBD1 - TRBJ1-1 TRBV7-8 CASSLYGGQGLNTEAFF TGTGCCAGCAGCTTATATGGCGGACAGGGTTTGAACACTGAAGCTTTCTTT
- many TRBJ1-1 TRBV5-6 CASTPPPGLNTEAFF TGTGCCAGCACCCCACCGCCGGGGCTGAACACTGAAGCTTTCTTT
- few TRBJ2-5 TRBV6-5 CASSLGQLKTQYF TGTGCCAGCAGTTTGGGACAATTAAAGACCCAGTACTTC
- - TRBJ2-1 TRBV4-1 CASSLDTSVGERGNEQFF TGCGCCAGCAGCCTCGACACCTCAGTCGGGGAACGGGGCAATGAGCAGTTCTTC
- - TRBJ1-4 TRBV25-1 CASIGGATNEKLFF TGTGCCAGCATTGGTGGAGCAACTAATGAAAAACTGTTTTTT
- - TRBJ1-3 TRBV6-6 CASSLASGNTIYF TGTGCCAGCAGCCTCGCAAGCGGAAACACCATATATTTT
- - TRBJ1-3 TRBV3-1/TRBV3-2 CASSQAYRTSGNTIYF TGTGCCAGCAGCCAAGCTTACAGGACCTCTGGAAACACCATATATTTT
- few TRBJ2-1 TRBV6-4 CASSPTSSNEQFF TGTGCCAGCAGTCCCACTAGCTCCAATGAGCAGTTCTTC
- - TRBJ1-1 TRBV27 CASSVSMNTEAFF TGTGCCAGCAGTGTAAGCATGAACACTGAAGCTTTCTTT
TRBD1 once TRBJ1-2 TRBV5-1 CASRTGGENYGYTF TGCGCCAGCCGGACAGGGGGCGAAAACTATGGCTACACCTTC
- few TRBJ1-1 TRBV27 CASSLSVGLSNTEAFF TGTGCCAGCAGTTTATCCGTGGGACTGTCGAACACTGAAGCTTTCTTT
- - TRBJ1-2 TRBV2 CASQTGPLNGYTF TGTGCCAGCCAAACAGGGCCTCTGAATGGCTACACCTTC
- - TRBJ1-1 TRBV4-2 CASSPPGQNTEAFF TGTGCCAGCAGCCCTCCCGGGCAGAACACTGAAGCTTTCTTT
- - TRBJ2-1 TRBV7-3 CASSLRFASSSYNEQFF TGTGCCAGCAGCTTACGTTTTGCCAGTTCCTCCTACAATGAGCAGTTCTTC
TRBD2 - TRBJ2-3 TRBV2 CASSQTSSTDTQYF TGTGCCAGCAGCCAGACTAGCTCCACAGATACGCAGTATTTT
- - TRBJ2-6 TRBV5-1 CASSSETGFLSGANVLTF TGCGCCAGCAGCTCCGAGACTGGATTCCTCTCTGGGGCCAACGTCCTGACTTTC
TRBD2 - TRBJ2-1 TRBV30 CAWIHPGLAGGYNEQFF TGTGCCTGGATCCACCCGGGACTAGCGGGGGGGTACAATGAGCAGTTCTTC
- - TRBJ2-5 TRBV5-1 CASSLTAQETQYF TGCGCCAGCAGCTTGACAGCTCAAGAGACCCAGTACTTC
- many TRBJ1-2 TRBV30 CASTGGRTEGYTF TGTGCCTCCACCGGGGGGCGGACGGAGGGCTACACCTTC
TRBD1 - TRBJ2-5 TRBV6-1 CASSEGASGDSLKETQYF TGTGCCAGCAGTGAAGGCGCTTCCGGGGACAGCCTAAAAGAGACCCAGTACTTC
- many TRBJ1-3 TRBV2 CASTNQDSGNTIYF TGTGCCAGCACGAATCAGGACTCTGGAAACACCATATATTTT
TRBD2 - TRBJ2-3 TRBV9 CASSRTSGGAGDTQYF TGTGCCAGCAGTAGGACTAGCGGGGGGGCCGGAGATACGCAGTATTTT
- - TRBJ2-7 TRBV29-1 CSVSQGYSYEQYF TGCAGCGTTTCACAGGGATACTCCTACGAGCAGTACTTC
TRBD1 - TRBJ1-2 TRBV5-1 CASSGTGGADYGYTF TGCGCCAGCAGCGGGACAGGGGGCGCGGACTATGGCTACACCTTC
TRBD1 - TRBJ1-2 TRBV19 CASSSLAGDRVGYTF TGTGCCAGTAGTTCCCTCGCGGGGGACAGGGTCGGCTACACCTTC
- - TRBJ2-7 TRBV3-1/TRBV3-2 CASSQATGSPYEQYF TGTGCCAGCAGCCAAGCCACAGGGAGCCCCTACGAGCAGTACTTC
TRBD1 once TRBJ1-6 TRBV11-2 CASSSYRGNSPLHF TGTGCCAGCAGCTCCTACAGGGGAAATTCACCCCTCCACTTT
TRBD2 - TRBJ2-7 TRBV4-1 CASSPGGLAGVDEQYF TGCGCCAGCAGCCCGGGCGGACTAGCGGGGGTGGACGAGCAGTACTTC
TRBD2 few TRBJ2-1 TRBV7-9 CASSFRGAYNEQFF TGTGCCAGCAGCTTCCGGGGGGCCTACAATGAGCAGTTCTTC
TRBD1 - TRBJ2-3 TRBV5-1 CASSVNRGDRDGDTQYF TGCGCCAGCAGCGTAAACCGCGGGGACAGGGACGGAGATACGCAGTATTTT